What follows are 17 T cell receptor beta chains derived from one specimen sequenced in a study of T cell responses to AZD1222 COVID-19 vaccine. TCRdb keeps only in-frame clones here, not all; method: immunoSEQ multiplex PCR. Of approximately 80,000 clones in the sample, roughly nine tenths were seen once. The sequences come from peripheral blood, collected on day 0 of AZD1222 vaccination. The receptors were sampled from an adult in good health.

This CDR3 is CASSSNRGPYNEQFF. The CDR3 DNA reads as TGTGCCAGCAGCTCAAACAGGGGGCCCTACAATGAGCAGTTCTTC. The chain carries TRBV11-2 and TRBJ2-1; 9 positions agree with TRBD1. The J segment lost 2 bases and the V segment lost 4 bases, leaving 3 bases of the junction unmatched. This CDR3 comprises 15 residues. CDR1 and CDR2 from the germline V gene are SGHAT and FQNNGV.

This chain joins TRBV2 and TRBJ2-7; 8 bases fit TRBD2. V was clipped by 9 bases and J by 2 bases; unmatched bases: 6. Looked up from germline, CDR1 is SNHLY and CDR2 is FYNNEI. The CDR3 length is 13 residues. The CDR3 sequence is CARTGTRTYEQYF. For the CDR3, the DNA is TGTGCCAGGACCGGGACTAGAACCTACGAGCAGTACTTC.

This clone has a single count. The genes are TRBV7-9 and TRBJ2-5; possible D gene TRBD1, 5 bases. The CDR3 is 13 amino acids. Trimming removed 5 bases from V and 5 bases from J, with 12 bases in between. Germline V gives CDR1 SEHNR, CDR2 FQNEAQ (reference sequence). The CDR3 coding sequence is TGTGCCAGCAGCGCACAGGTCGGCGAGACCCAGTACTTC. Translation gives CASSAQVGETQYF.

The chain has TRBV7-3 and TRBJ1-3; D gene uncertain. The germline V gene encodes CDR1 SGHTA and CDR2 FQGTGA. The CDR3 has 17 residues. V was cut by 2 bases and J by 0 bases, with 14 bases left in between. CDR3 sequence (DNA): TGTGCCAGCAGCTTATTAGGCAGCTTCAACTCTGGAAACACCATATATTTT. Translation: CASSLLGSFNSGNTIYF.

The rearrangement links TRBV7-2 to TRBJ2-5; no firm D call. The germline CDR1 and CDR2 sequences are SGHTA and FQGNSA. Trimming took 1 base from V and 2 from J, leaving 5 bases between them. This CDR3 has 13 amino acids. The DNA of the CDR3 is TGTGCCAGCAGCTTAGGGCTTCAAGAGACCCAGTACTTC. Residues: CASSLGLQETQYF.

V usage is TRBV6-4 and J usage is TRBJ2-1; 10 nucleotides match TRBD2. V lost 5 bases, J lost 4 bases, and 5 bases stayed unmatched. Germline V gene sequence: CDR1 MRHNA, CDR2 SNTAGT. The CDR3 totals 15 residues. The CDR3 nucleotides are TGTGCCAGCAGTCCCGGGACTAGCGCTTACAATGAGCAGTTCTTC. This translates into CASSPGTSAYNEQFF.

The CDR3 region is CASSYREGYGEQFF. In DNA form, the CDR3 reads TGTGCCAGCAGTTACAGGGAAGGCTACGGGGAGCAGTTCTTC. The chain carries TRBV6-5 and TRBJ2-1; unclear D gene. The CDR3 length is 14 residues. V dropped 2 bases and J dropped 10 bases, with 15 bases sitting between them. Germline assignment: CDR1 MNHEY and CDR2 SVGAGI.

A single count supports this clone. This rearrangement joins TRBV27 to TRBJ2-7; 9 bases are shared with TRBD2. Trimming removed 5 bases from V and 2 bases from J; junction bases left unmatched: 19. CDR3 length: 19 amino acids. Germline V gene data show CDR1 as MNHEY and CDR2 as SMNVEV (reference sequence). In DNA form, the CDR3 reads TGTGCCAGCAGTGCTTCTTACGGGACTAGCCTATTTGGGGCCTACGAGCAGTACTTC. As protein: CASSASYGTSLFGAYEQYF.

The J gene is TRBJ2-5, the V gene TRBV29-1, with D unresolved. V was trimmed by 8 bases and J by 0 bases, leaving 10 bases between them. The CDR3 contains 12 residues. CDR1 is SQVTM, CDR2 ANQGSEA, per germline. The CDR3 sequence: CSSSVYQETQYF. CDR3 nucleotides: TGCAGCTCCAGTGTATACCAAGAGACCCAGTACTTC.

The genes are TRBV21-1 and TRBJ1-1; the table's D call, TRBD1, has no DNA check behind it. TRBV21-1 is recorded as a pseudogene. This CDR3 comprises 9 residues. The DNA of the CDR3 is TGTGCCAGCCCCAGTGAAGCTTTCTTT. It yields the protein CASPSEAFF.

This sequence joins TRBV7-3 and TRBJ2-2; D not resolved. The V gene lost 5 bases and the J gene lost 1 base, with 8 bases spanning the gap. The CDR3 spans 14 residues. Germline lookup yields CDR1 SGHTA and CDR2 FQGTGA. CDR3 residues: CASSPAMNTGELFF. The CDR3 nucleotides read TGTGCCAGCAGCCCCGCTATGAACACCGGGGAGCTGTTTTTT.

V usage is TRBV6-5 and J usage is TRBJ1-5, with D hard to call. Trimming stripped 6 bases from V and 1 base from J, with 13 bases between. Germline values: CDR1 MNHEY, CDR2 SVGAGI. CDR3 length: 15 amino acids. The CDR3 DNA reads as TGTGCCAGCAGGAGAGACCCCACGAGCAATCAGCCCCAGCATTTT. As protein: CASRRDPTSNQPQHF.

This clone was seen a handful of times. The V call is TRBV5-1, the J call TRBJ2-7, with D possibly being TRBD1 (5 bases). CDR1 is SGHRS and CDR2 is YFSETQ in the germline V gene. Trimming stripped 3 bases from V and 2 bases from J, with 15 bases between. CDR3 size: 15 residues. The CDR3 spells CASSYADTIPYEQYF. The CDR3 DNA reads TGCGCCAGCAGCTATGCGGACACAATCCCCTACGAGCAGTACTTC. Using reference TRBV5-1 and TRBJ2-7 for the parts outside the CDR3, the full variable domain is KAGVTQTPRYLIKTRGQQVTLSCSPISGHRSVSWYQQTPGQGLQFLFEYFSETQRNKGNFPGRFSGRQFSNSRSEMNVSTLELGDSALYLCASSYADTIPYEQYFGPGTRLTVT.

The chain joins TRBV7-8 to TRBJ1-3, with D perhaps TRBD1 (5 bases). Germline values: CDR1 SGHVS, CDR2 FQNEAQ. The CDR3 totals 17 residues. Trimming removed 5 bases at V and 0 bases at J, with 17 bases between. The CDR3 here is CASSPRYPGTSGNTIYF. CDR3 nucleotides: TGTGCCAGCAGCCCCCGATACCCAGGGACCTCTGGAAACACCATATATTTT.

This chain joins TRBV5-1 and TRBJ1-1; tentative D call: TRBD1 (6 bases). V lost 6 bases and J lost 4, with 19 bases in between. The CDR3 spans 15 residues. The germline V gene has CDR1 SGHRS and CDR2 YFSETQ. The CDR3 reads CASTPGGGASTEAFF. CDR3 nucleotide sequence: TGCGCCAGCACCCCTGGTGGGGGGGCCAGCACTGAAGCTTTCTTT.

V gene TRBV5-1 combines with J gene TRBJ1-2, with D perhaps TRBD1 (5 bases). There are 16 residues in the CDR3. CDR1 and CDR2 from the germline V gene are SGHRS and YFSETQ. V lost 0 bases and J 4 bases, leaving 16 bases between the germline ends. This chain's CDR3 is CASSLATDIGAYGYTF. The DNA of the CDR3 is TGCGCCAGCAGCTTGGCCACGGACATAGGGGCCTATGGCTACACCTTC.

V usage is TRBV2 and J usage is TRBJ1-6; TRBD1 might be the D (5 bases). Trimming left V 1 base short and J 5 bases short, with 9 bases between. The germline CDR1 and CDR2 sequences are SNHLY and FYNNEI. The CDR3 is 15 amino acids. The CDR3 sequence: CASSEVRQNNSPLHF. In DNA, the CDR3 is TGTGCCAGCAGTGAAGTTCGACAGAATAATTCACCCCTCCACTTT.